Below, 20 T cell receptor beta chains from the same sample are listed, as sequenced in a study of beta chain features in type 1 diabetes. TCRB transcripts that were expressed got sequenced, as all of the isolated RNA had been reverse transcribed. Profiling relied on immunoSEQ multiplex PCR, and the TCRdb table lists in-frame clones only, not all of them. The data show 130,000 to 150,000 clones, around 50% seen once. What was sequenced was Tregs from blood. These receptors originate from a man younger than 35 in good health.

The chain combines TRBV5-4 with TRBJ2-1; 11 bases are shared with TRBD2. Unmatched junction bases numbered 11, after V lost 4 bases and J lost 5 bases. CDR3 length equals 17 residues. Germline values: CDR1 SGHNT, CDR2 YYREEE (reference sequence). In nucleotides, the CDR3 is TGTGCCAGCAGCAGAAACATCGGGACTAGCGGCGACAATGAGCAGTTCTTC. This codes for CASSRNIGTSGDNEQFF.

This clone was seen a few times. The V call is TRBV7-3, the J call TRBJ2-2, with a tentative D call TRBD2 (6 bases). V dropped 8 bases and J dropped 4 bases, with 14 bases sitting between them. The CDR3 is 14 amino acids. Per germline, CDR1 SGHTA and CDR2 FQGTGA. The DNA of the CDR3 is TGTGCCAGCCGCTATGTCGGGAGCACCGGGGAGCTGTTTTTT. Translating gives CASRYVGSTGELFF.

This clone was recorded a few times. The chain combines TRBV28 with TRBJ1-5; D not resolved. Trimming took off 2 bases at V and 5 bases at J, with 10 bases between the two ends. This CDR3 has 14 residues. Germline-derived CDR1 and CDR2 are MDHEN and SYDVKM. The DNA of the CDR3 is TGTGCCAGCAGTTTAACTTTTCGGGATCAGCCCCAGCATTTT. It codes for CASSLTFRDQPQHF.

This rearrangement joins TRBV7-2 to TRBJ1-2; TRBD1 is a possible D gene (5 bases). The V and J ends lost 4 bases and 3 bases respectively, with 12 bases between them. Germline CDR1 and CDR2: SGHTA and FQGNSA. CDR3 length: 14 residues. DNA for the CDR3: TGTGCCAGCAGCTCAGTCAGGGAGGACTATGGCTACACCTTC. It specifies CASSSVREDYGYTF.

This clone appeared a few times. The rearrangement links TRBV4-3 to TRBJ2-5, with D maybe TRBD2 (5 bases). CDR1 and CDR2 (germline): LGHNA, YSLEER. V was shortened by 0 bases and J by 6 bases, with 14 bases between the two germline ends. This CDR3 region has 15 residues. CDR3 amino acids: CASSQDRAGRQTQYF. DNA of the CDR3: TGCGCCAGCAGCCAAGATCGGGCGGGCAGGCAGACCCAGTACTTC.

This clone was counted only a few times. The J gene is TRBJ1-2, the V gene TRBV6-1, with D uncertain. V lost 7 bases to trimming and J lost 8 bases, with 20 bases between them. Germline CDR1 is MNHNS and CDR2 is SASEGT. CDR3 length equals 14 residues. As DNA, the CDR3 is TGTGCCAGCAACCAAGGGCAGAGCGGTTTAGGCTACACCTTC. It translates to CASNQGQSGLGYTF.

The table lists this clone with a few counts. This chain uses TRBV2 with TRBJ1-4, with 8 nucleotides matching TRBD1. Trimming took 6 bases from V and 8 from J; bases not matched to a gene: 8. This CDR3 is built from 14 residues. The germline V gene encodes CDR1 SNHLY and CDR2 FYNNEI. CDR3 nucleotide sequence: TGTGCCAGCAGGACGACAGGGGTCGGGGAAAAACTGTTTTTT. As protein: CASRTTGVGEKLFF.

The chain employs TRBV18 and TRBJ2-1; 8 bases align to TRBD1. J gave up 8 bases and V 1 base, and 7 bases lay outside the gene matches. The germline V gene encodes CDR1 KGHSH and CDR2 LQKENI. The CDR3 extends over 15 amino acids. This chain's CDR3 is CASSPRTGLLDEQFF. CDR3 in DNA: TGTGCCAGCTCACCACGGACAGGGTTACTGGATGAGCAGTTCTTC.

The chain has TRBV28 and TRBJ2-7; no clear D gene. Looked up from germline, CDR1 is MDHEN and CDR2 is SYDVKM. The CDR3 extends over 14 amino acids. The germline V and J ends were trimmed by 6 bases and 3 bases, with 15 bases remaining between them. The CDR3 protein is CASSPGGNHYEQYF. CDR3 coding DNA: TGTGCCAGCAGCCCAGGTGGTAACCACTACGAGCAGTACTTC.

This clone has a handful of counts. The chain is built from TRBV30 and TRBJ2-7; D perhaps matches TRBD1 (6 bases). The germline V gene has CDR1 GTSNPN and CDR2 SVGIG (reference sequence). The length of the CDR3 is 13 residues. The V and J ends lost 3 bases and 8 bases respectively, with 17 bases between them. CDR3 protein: CAWRYRVNFKQYF. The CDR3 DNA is TGTGCCTGGAGGTACAGGGTAAACTTTAAGCAGTACTTC.

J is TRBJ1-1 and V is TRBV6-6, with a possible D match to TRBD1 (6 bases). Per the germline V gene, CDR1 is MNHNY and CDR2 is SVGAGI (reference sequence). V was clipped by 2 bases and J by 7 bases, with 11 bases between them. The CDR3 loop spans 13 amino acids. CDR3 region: CASSYGDTIEAFF. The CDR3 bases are TGTGCCAGCAGTTACGGGGACACCATTGAAGCTTTCTTT.

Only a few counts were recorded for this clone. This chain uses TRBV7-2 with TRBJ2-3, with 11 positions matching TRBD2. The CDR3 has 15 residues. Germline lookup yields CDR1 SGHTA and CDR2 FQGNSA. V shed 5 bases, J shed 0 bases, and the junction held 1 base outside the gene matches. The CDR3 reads CASSGLAGSTDTQYF. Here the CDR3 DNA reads TGTGCCAGCAGCGGACTAGCGGGTAGCACAGATACGCAGTATTTT.

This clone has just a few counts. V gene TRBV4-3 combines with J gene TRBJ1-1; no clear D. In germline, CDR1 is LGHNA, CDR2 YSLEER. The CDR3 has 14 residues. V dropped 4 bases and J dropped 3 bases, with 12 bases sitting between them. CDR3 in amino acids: CASSPVGGDTEAFF. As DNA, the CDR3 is TGCGCCAGCAGCCCGGTAGGCGGGGACACTGAAGCTTTCTTT.

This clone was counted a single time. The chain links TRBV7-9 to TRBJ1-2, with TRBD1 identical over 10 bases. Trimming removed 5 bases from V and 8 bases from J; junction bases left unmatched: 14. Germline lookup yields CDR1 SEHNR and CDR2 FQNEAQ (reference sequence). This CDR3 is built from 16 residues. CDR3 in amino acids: CASSPPIRTGGEGYTF. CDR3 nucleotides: TGTGCCAGCAGCCCCCCAATCAGGACAGGGGGAGAAGGCTACACCTTC.

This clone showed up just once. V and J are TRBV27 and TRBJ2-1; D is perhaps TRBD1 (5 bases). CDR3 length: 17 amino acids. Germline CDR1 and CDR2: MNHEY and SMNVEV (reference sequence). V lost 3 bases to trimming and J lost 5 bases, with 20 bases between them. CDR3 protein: CASSFRVVSLRDNEQFF. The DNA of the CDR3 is TGTGCCAGCAGTTTTAGGGTGGTAAGTCTCAGGGACAATGAGCAGTTCTTC.

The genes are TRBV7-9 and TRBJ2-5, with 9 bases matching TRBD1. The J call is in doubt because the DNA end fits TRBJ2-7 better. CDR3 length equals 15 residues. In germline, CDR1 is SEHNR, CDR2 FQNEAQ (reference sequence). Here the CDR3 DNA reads TGTGCCAGCACCCACGGTGGGACAGGGCCCTCCGAGCAGTACTTC. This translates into CASTHGGTGPSEQYF.

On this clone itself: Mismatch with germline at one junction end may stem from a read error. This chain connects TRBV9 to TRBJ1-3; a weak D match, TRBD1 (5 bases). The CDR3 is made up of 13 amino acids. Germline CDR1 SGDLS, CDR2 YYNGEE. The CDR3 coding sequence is TGTGCCAGCAGCGTGGGGCCTGGGAACACCATATATTTT. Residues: CASSVGPGNTIYF.

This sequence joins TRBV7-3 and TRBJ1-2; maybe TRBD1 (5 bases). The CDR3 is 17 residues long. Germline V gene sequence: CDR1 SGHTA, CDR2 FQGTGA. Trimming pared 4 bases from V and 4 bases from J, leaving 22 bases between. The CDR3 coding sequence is TGTGCCAGCAGCTCCCCCGGTAGTCGGGGGTCACTCTATGGCTACACCTTC. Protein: CASSSPGSRGSLYGYTF.

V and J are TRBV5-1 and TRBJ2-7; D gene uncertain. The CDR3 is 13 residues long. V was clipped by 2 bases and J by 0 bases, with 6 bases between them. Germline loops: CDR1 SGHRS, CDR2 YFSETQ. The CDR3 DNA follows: TGCGCCAGCAGCTTTGACTTCTCCTACGAGCAGTACTTC. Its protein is CASSFDFSYEQYF.

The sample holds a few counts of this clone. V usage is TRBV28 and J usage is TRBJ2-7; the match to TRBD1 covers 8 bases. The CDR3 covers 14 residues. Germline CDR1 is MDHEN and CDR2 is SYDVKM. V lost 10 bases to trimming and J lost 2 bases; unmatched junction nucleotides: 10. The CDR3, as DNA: TGTGCCATCCTCGACAGGGGTCCTACCTACGAGCAGTACTTC. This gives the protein CAILDRGPTYEQYF.